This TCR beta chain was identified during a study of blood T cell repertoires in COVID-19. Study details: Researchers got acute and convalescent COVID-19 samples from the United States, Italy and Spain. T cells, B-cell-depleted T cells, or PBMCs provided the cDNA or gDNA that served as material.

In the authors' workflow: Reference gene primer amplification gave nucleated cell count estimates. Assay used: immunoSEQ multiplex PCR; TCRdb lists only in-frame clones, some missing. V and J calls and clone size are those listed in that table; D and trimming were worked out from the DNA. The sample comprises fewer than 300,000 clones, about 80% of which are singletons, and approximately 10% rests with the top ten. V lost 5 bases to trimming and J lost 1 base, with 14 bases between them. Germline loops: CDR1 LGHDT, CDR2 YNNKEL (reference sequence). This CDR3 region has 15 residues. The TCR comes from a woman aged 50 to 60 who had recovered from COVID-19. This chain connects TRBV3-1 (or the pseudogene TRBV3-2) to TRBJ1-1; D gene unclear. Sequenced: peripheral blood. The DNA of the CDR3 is TGTGCCAGCAGCTCCCAGATACCGGGGAACACTGAAGCTTTCTTT. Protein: CASSSQIPGNTEAFF.